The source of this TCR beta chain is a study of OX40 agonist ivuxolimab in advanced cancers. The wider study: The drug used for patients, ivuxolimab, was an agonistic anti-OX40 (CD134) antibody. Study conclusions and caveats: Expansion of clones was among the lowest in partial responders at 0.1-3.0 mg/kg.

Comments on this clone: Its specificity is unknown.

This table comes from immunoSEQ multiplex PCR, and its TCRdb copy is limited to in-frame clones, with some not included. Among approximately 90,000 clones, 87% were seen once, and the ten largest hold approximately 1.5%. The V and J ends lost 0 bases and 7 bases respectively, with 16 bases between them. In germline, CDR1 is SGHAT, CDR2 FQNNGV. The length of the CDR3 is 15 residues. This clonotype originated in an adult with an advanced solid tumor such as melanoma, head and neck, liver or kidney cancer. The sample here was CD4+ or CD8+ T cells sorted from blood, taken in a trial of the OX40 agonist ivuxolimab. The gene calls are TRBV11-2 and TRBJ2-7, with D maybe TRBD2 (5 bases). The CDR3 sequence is CASSLEEAGRKEQYF. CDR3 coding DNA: TGTGCCAGCAGCTTAGAGGAGGCTGGTAGGAAAGAGCAGTACTTC.